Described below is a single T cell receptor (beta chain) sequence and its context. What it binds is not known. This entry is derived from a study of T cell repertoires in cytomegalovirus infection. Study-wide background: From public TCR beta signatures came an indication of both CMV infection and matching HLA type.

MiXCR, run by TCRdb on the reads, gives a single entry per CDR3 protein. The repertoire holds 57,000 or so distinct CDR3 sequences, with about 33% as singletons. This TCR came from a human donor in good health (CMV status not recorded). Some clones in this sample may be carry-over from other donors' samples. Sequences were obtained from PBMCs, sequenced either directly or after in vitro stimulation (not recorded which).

DNA for the CDR3: TGTGCCAGTGGGGGCCCATGGAACACTGAAGCTTTCTTT. Translating it yields CASGGPWNTEAFF. The genes are TRBV28 and TRBJ1-1; weak D call: TRBD1 (6 bases). V was clipped by 9 bases and J by 1 base, with 12 bases between them. CDR3 length equals 13 residues. CDR1 and CDR2 from the germline V gene are MDHEN and SYDVKM.